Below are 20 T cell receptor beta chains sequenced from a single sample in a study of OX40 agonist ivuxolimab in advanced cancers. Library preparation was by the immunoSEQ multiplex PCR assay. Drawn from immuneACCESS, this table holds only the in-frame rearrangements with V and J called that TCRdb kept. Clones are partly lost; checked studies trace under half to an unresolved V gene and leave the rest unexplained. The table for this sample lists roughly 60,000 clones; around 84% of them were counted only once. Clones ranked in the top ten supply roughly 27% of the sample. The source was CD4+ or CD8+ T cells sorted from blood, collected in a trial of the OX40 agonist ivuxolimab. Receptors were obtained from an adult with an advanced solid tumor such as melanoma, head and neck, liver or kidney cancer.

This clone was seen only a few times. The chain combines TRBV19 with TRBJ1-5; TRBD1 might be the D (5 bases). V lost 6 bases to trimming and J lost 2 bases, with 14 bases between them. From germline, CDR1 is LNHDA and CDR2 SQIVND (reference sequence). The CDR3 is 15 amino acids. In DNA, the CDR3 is TGTGCCAGTAGGGGCGGGCAGGGCGGCAATCAGCCCCAGCATTTT. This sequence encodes CASRGGQGGNQPQHF.

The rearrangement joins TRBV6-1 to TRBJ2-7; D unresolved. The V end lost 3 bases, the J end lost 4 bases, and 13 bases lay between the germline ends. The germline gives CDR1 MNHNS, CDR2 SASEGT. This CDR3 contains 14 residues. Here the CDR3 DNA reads TGTGCCAGCAGTGACCACCTCTCCAGATACGAGCAGTACTTC. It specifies CASSDHLSRYEQYF.

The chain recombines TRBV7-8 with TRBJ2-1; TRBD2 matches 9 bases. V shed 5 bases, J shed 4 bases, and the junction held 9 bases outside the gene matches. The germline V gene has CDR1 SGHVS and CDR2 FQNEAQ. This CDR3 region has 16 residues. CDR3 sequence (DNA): TGTGCCAGCAGCCCCCGCGGGAGGGCCGGGTACAATGAGCAGTTCTTC. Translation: CASSPRGRAGYNEQFF.

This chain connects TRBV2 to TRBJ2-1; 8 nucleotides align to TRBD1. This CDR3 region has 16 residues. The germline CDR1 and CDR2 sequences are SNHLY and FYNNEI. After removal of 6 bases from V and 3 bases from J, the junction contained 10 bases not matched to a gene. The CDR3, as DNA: TGTGCCAGCAGCGGGGACAGGATCTTACACTACAATGAGCAGTTCTTC. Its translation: CASSGDRILHYNEQFF. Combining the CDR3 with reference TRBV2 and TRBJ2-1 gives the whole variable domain EPEVTQTPSHQVTQMGQEVILRCVPISNHLYFYWYRQILGQKVEFLVSFYNNEISEKSEIFDDQFSVERPDGSNFTLKIRSTKLEDSAMYFCASSGDRILHYNEQFFGPGTRLTVL.

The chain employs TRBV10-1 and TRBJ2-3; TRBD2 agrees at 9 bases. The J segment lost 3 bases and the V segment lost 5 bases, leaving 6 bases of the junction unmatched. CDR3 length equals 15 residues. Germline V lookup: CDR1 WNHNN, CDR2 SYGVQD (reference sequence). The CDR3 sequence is CASSPTSGETDTQYF. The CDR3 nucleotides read TGCGCCAGCAGTCCGACTAGCGGTGAAACAGATACGCAGTATTTT.

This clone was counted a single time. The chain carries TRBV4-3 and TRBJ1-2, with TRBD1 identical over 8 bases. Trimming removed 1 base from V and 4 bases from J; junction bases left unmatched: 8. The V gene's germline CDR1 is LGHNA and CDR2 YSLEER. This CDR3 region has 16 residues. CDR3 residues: CASSQVLTGTGYGYTF. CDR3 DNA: TGCGCCAGCAGCCAAGTCCTGACCGGGACAGGCTATGGCTACACCTTC.

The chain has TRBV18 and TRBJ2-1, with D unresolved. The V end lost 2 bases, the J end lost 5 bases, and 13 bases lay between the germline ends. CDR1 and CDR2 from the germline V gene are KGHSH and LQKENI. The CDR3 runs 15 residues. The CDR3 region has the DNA TGTGCCAGCTCACCAAATGGCAGGAGCAACAATGAGCAGTTCTTC. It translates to CASSPNGRSNNEQFF.

CDR3 loop: CASSFQVLQPQHF. DNA for the CDR3: TGTGCCAGCAGCTTCCAGGTTTTGCAGCCCCAGCATTTT. The chain is built from TRBV7-8 and TRBJ1-5; D is uncertain. The germline CDR1 and CDR2 sequences are SGHVS and FQNEAQ. The germline V and J ends were trimmed by 3 bases and 7 bases, with 10 bases remaining between them. There are 13 residues in the CDR3.

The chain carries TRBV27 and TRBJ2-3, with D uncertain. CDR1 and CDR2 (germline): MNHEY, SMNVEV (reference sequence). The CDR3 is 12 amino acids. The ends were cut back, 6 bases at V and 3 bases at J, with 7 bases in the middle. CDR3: CASSPATDTQYF. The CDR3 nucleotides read TGTGCCAGCAGCCCCGCTACAGATACGCAGTATTTT.

The CDR3 loop is CASSQETGPSYNEQFF. CDR3 bases: TGTGCCAGCAGCCAAGAGACAGGGCCCTCGTACAATGAGCAGTTCTTC. The gene calls are TRBV4-2 and TRBJ2-1; TRBD1 matches 7 bases. The CDR3 has 16 amino acids. V dropped 0 bases and J dropped 4; count of bases not matched to a gene: 6. Per germline, CDR1 LGHNA and CDR2 YNFKEQ.

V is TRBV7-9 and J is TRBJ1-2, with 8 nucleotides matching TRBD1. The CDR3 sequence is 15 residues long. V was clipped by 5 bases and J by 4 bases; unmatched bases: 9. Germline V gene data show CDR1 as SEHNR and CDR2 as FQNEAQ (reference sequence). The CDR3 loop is CASSRPGGSGYGYTF. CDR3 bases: TGTGCCAGCAGCCGTCCAGGGGGCTCTGGCTATGGCTACACCTTC.

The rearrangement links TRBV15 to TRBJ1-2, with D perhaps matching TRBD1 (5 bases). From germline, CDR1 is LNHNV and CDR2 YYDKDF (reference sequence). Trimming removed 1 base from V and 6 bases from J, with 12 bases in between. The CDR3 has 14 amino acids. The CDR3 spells CATSRVLGRNGYTF. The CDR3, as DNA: TGTGCCACCAGCAGAGTTTTGGGGCGGAATGGCTACACCTTC.

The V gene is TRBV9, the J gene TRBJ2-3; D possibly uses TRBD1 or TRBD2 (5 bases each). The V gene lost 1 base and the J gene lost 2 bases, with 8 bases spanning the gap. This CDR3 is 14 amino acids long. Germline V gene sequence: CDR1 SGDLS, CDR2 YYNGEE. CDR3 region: CASSVRGDTDTQYF. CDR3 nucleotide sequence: TGTGCCAGCAGCGTACGAGGGGACACAGATACGCAGTATTTT.

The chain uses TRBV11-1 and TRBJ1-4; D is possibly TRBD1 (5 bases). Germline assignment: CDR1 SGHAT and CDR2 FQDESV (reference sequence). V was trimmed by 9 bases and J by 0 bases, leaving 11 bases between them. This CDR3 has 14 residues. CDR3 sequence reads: CASSPGPTNEKLFF. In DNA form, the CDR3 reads TGTGCCAGTTCCCCGGGACCAACTAATGAAAAACTGTTTTTT. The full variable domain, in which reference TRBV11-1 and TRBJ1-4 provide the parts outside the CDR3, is EAEVAQSPRYKITEKSQAVAFWCDPISGHATLYWYRQILGQGPELLVQFQDESVVDDSQLPKDRFSAERLKGVDSTLKIQPAELGDSAMYLCASSPGPTNEKLFFGSGTQLSVL.

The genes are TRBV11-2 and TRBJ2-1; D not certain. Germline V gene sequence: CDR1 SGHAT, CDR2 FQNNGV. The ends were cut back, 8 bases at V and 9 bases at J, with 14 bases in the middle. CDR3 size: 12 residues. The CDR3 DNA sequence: TGTGCCAGCCACCCCCCAATCGGTGAGCAGTTCTTC. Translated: CASHPPIGEQFF.

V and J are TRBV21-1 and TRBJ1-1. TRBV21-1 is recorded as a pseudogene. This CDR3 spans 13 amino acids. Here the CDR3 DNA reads TGTGCCAGCAGCAAAATCGAACGGATTGAAGCTTTCTTT. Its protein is CASSKIERIEAFF.

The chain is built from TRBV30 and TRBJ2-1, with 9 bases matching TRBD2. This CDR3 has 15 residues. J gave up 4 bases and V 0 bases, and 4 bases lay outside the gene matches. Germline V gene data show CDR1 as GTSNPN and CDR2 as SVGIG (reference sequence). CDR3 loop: CAWSVGTSRYNEQFF. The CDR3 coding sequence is TGTGCCTGGAGTGTAGGGACTAGCAGATACAATGAGCAGTTCTTC. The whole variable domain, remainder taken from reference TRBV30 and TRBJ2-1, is SQTIHQWPATLVQPVGSPLSLECTVEGTSNPNLYWYRQAAGRGLQLLFYSVGIGQISSEVPQNLSASRPQDRQFILSSKKLLLSDSGFYLCAWSVGTSRYNEQFFGPGTRLTVL.

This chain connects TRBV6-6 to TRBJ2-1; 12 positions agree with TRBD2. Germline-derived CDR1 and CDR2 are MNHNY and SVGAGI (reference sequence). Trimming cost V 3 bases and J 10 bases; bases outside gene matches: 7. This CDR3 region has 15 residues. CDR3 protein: CASSYLAGGPSEQFF. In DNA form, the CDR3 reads TGTGCCAGCAGTTATCTAGCGGGAGGGCCAAGCGAGCAGTTCTTC.

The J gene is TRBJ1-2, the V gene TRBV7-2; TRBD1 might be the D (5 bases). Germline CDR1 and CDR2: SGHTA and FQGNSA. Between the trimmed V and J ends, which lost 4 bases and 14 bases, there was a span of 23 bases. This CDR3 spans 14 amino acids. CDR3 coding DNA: TGTGCCAGCAGCTCCCTGCGGACCCAGGGTGGAGGTACCTTC. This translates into CASSSLRTQGGGTF.

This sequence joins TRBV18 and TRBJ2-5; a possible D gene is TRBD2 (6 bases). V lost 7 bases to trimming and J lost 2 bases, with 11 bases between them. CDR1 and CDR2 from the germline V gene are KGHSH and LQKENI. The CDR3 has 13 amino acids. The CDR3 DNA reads TGTGCCAGCTTCCGCGGAGGGCAAGAGACCCAGTACTTC. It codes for CASFRGGQETQYF.